This is a list of T cell receptor beta chains from one sample in a study of regulatory T cells in long-lasting Graves disease. TCRdb re-derived calls from the multiplex PCR reads in MiXCR, one entry per CDR3 protein. The table includes roughly 470,000 distinct CDR3 sequences, under 25% detected once. Material: peripheral blood mononuclear cells (PBMCs), obtained when the disease was refractory, from a patient treated with antithyroid drugs. The receptors come from a female donor with Graves disease. CDR3s include the opening cysteine and the closing phenylalanine or tryptophan. A D gene is named only where the DNA matches it firmly. Expanded clones get a size class; other rows say once, few or many, or leave the size out.

D gene: TRBD2
J gene: TRBJ2-2
V gene: TRBV10-3
CDR3 length: 13
clone size: few
CDR3 DNA: TGTGCCATCTCAGGGACTAGCACCGGGGAGCTGTTTTTT
CDR3 protein: CAISGTSTGELFF

D gene: .
J gene: TRBJ2-2
V gene: TRBV30
CDR3 length: 16
clone size: .
CDR3 DNA: TGTGCCTGGACAGGAGACGAAGGGACTGACACCGGGGAGCTGTTTTTT
CDR3 protein: CAWTGDEGTDTGELFF

D gene: .
J gene: TRBJ1-2
V gene: TRBV12-3/TRBV12-4
CDR3 length: 12
clone size: many
CDR3 DNA: TGTGCCAGCAGTGGAGTCCCGCCTGGCTACACCTTC
CDR3 protein: CASSGVPPGYTF

D gene: .
J gene: TRBJ1-3
V gene: TRBV3-1
CDR3 length: 15
clone size: .
CDR3 DNA: TGTGCCAGCAGCCAAGATTCCACCTCTGGAAACACCATATATTTT
CDR3 protein: CASSQDSTSGNTIYF

D gene: .
J gene: TRBJ2-7
V gene: TRBV4-3
CDR3 length: 17
clone size: few
CDR3 DNA: TGCGCCAGCAGCCAAGATCTCACCCTAAGGGGAGCCTACGAGCAGTACTTC
CDR3 protein: CASSQDLTLRGAYEQYF

D gene: TRBD1
J gene: TRBJ2-7
V gene: TRBV5-1
CDR3 length: 15
clone size: .
CDR3 DNA: TGCGCCAGCAGCTTGGAAGGGACAGTCCCAGACGAGCAGTACTTC
CDR3 protein: CASSLEGTVPDEQYF

D gene: .
J gene: TRBJ1-6
V gene: TRBV4-1
CDR3 length: 18
clone size: .
CDR3 DNA: TGCGCCAGCAGCCAAGGGCCTGACTGGAGCTCCTATAATTCACCCCTCCACTTT
CDR3 protein: CASSQGPDWSSYNSPLHF

D gene: .
J gene: TRBJ1-3
V gene: TRBV7-3
CDR3 length: 16
clone size: .
CDR3 DNA: TGTGCCAGCAGCTTTGGGCCGATGGCATCTGGAAACACCATATATTTT
CDR3 protein: CASSFGPMASGNTIYF

D gene: TRBD1
J gene: TRBJ2-7
V gene: TRBV20-1
CDR3 length: 13
clone size: many
CDR3 DNA: TGCAGTGCTATTATTCAGGGGGCCTACGAGCAGTACTTC
CDR3 protein: CSAIIQGAYEQYF

D gene: TRBD1
J gene: TRBJ1-5
V gene: TRBV30
CDR3 length: 13
clone size: few
CDR3 DNA: TGTGCCTGGAGTAACAGGGGCAGTCAGCCCCAGCATTTT
CDR3 protein: CAWSNRGSQPQHF

D gene: .
J gene: TRBJ1-5
V gene: TRBV15
CDR3 length: 13
clone size: many
CDR3 DNA: TGTGCCACCAGCAGAGATCTTGGCCAGCCCCAGCATTTT
CDR3 protein: CATSRDLGQPQHF

D gene: .
J gene: TRBJ1-4
V gene: TRBV7-2
CDR3 length: 14
clone size: many
CDR3 DNA: TGTGCCAGCAGCTGGGGGGGGGCTAATGAAAAACTGTTTTTT
CDR3 protein: CASSWGGANEKLFF

D gene: .
J gene: TRBJ2-7
V gene: TRBV5-5
CDR3 length: 14
clone size: few
CDR3 DNA: TGTGCCAGCAGCCTCCGGGGTCTTGACTACGAGCAGTACTTC
CDR3 protein: CASSLRGLDYEQYF

D gene: .
J gene: TRBJ1-5
V gene: TRBV29-1
CDR3 length: 14
clone size: .
CDR3 DNA: TGCAGCGTTGCAGGAGGTCATAGCAATCAGCCCCAGCATTTT
CDR3 protein: CSVAGGHSNQPQHF

D gene: .
J gene: TRBJ2-7
V gene: TRBV3-1
CDR3 length: 15
clone size: many
CDR3 DNA: TGTGCCAGCAGCTCGACGAGGGGGGACCCCTACGAGCAGTACTTC
CDR3 protein: CASSSTRGDPYEQYF

D gene: TRBD2
J gene: TRBJ2-7
V gene: TRBV7-9
CDR3 length: 14
clone size: few
CDR3 DNA: TGTGCCAGCAGCTCCGGGGGGTCGGCCTACGAGCAGTACTTC
CDR3 protein: CASSSGGSAYEQYF

D gene: .
J gene: TRBJ2-5
V gene: TRBV6-5
CDR3 length: 15
clone size: many
CDR3 DNA: TGTGCCAGCAGTTACGACCTCGTCCTAGCGGAGACCCAGTACTTC
CDR3 protein: CASSYDLVLAETQYF

D gene: .
J gene: TRBJ1-2
V gene: TRBV4-1
CDR3 length: 14
clone size: many
CDR3 DNA: TGCGCCAGCAGCCAAATCAGTCCTAACTATGGCTACACCTTC
CDR3 protein: CASSQISPNYGYTF

D gene: .
J gene: TRBJ2-2
V gene: TRBV6-1
CDR3 length: 15
clone size: many
CDR3 DNA: TGTGCCAGCAGTGCAAGGGGCCCAGCAACCGGGGAGCTGTTTTTT
CDR3 protein: CASSARGPATGELFF

D gene: .
J gene: TRBJ1-1
V gene: TRBV30
CDR3 length: 14
clone size: many
CDR3 DNA: TGTGCCTGGCTTTCGTGGAGAAAGAACACTGAAGCTTTCTTT
CDR3 protein: CAWLSWRKNTEAFF

D gene: .
J gene: TRBJ2-6
V gene: TRBV20-1
CDR3 length: 14
clone size: .
CDR3 DNA: TGCAGTGCGAGCGGGCGCTCTGGGGCCAACGTCATGACTTTC
CDR3 protein: CSASGRSGANVMTF

D gene: .
J gene: TRBJ2-7
V gene: TRBV6-1
CDR3 length: 15
clone size: many
CDR3 DNA: TGTGCCAGCAGCCCCGGGACGCAAAGCTCCTACGAGCAGTACTTC
CDR3 protein: CASSPGTQSSYEQYF

D gene: .
J gene: TRBJ2-2
V gene: TRBV6-1
CDR3 length: 13
clone size: few
CDR3 DNA: TGTGCCAGCAGAGGGACGAACACCGGGGAGCTGTTTTTT
CDR3 protein: CASRGTNTGELFF

D gene: .
J gene: TRBJ1-2
V gene: TRBV4-1
CDR3 length: 13
clone size: .
CDR3 DNA: TGCGCCAGCAGCCAAGTGGGGGCCGATGGCTACACCTTC
CDR3 protein: CASSQVGADGYTF

D gene: TRBD2
J gene: TRBJ2-1
V gene: TRBV19
CDR3 length: 15
clone size: .
CDR3 DNA: TGTGCCAGTAGTAATAGCGGGAGCGTTTTGAATGAGCAGTTCTTC
CDR3 protein: CASSNSGSVLNEQFF

D gene: .
J gene: TRBJ2-5
V gene: TRBV7-7
CDR3 length: 14
clone size: many
CDR3 DNA: TGTGCTAGCAGCTTAGGTCGGTTTGGAGAGACCCAGTACTTC
CDR3 protein: CASSLGRFGETQYF

D gene: TRBD2
J gene: TRBJ2-7
V gene: TRBV4-1
CDR3 length: 17
clone size: .
CDR3 DNA: TGCGCCAGCAGCCAAGTTGGGCTAGCGGGAAGCGCCTACGAGCAGTACTTC
CDR3 protein: CASSQVGLAGSAYEQYF

D gene: .
J gene: TRBJ2-5
V gene: TRBV20-1
CDR3 length: 15
clone size: many
CDR3 DNA: TGCAGTGCTATTGCCCCGGCTCTAGGGGGGGAGACCCAGTACTTC
CDR3 protein: CSAIAPALGGETQYF

D gene: .
J gene: TRBJ2-7
V gene: TRBV28
CDR3 length: 14
clone size: many
CDR3 DNA: TGTGCCAGCAGTATTCGGGGCAGCTCCTACGAGCAGTACTTC
CDR3 protein: CASSIRGSSYEQYF

D gene: TRBD2
J gene: TRBJ2-2
V gene: TRBV7-7
CDR3 length: 15
clone size: .
CDR3 DNA: TGTGCTAGCACCGATCTAGGCGGGAGTCCCGGGGAGCTGTTTTTT
CDR3 protein: CASTDLGGSPGELFF

D gene: .
J gene: TRBJ1-5
V gene: TRBV30
CDR3 length: 15
clone size: .
CDR3 DNA: TGTGCCTGGAGCGTGGACAGCTATAGCAATCAGCCCCAGCATTTT
CDR3 protein: CAWSVDSYSNQPQHF

D gene: .
J gene: TRBJ2-5
V gene: TRBV11-1
CDR3 length: 16
clone size: many
CDR3 DNA: TGTGCCAGCAGCTCGTCGACAAATTTAGGGCAAGAGACCCAGTACTTC
CDR3 protein: CASSSSTNLGQETQYF

D gene: .
J gene: TRBJ2-7
V gene: TRBV3-1
CDR3 length: 13
clone size: many
CDR3 DNA: TGTGCCAGCAGCCTTCCAGGGGACTACGAGCAGTACTTC
CDR3 protein: CASSLPGDYEQYF

D gene: .
J gene: TRBJ2-5
V gene: TRBV9
CDR3 length: 15
clone size: few
CDR3 DNA: TGTGCCAGCAGCGTAGAGGTTGGGACGGGGGAGACCCAGTACTTC
CDR3 protein: CASSVEVGTGETQYF

D gene: .
J gene: TRBJ1-1
V gene: TRBV6-5
CDR3 length: 14
clone size: .
CDR3 DNA: TGTGCCAGCAGTTCCGGGACCACGGCGACTGAAGCTTTCTTT
CDR3 protein: CASSSGTTATEAFF

D gene: .
J gene: TRBJ2-7
V gene: TRBV30
CDR3 length: 12
clone size: many
CDR3 DNA: TGTGCCTGGAGTTTGCGGGTTTGGGAGCAGTACTTC
CDR3 protein: CAWSLRVWEQYF

D gene: TRBD2
J gene: TRBJ2-3
V gene: TRBV10-3
CDR3 length: 16
clone size: few
CDR3 DNA: TGTGCCATCAGTGAGGCCAGCGGGAGGATGGCAGATACGCAGTATTTT
CDR3 protein: CAISEASGRMADTQYF

D gene: .
J gene: TRBJ2-2
V gene: TRBV7-3
CDR3 length: 15
clone size: few
CDR3 DNA: TGTGCCAGCAGCTTAAGTGGGGCGGAAGACGGGGAGCTGTTTTTT
CDR3 protein: CASSLSGAEDGELFF